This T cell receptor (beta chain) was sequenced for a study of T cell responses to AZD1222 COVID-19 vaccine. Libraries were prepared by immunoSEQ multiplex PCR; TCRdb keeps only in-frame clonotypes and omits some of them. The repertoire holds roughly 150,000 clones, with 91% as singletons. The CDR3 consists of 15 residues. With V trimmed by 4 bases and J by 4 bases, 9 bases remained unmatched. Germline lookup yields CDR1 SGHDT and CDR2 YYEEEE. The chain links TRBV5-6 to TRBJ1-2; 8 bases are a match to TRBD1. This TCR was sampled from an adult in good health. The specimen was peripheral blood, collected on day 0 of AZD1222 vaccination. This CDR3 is CASSLGTGFSYGYTF. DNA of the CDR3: TGTGCCAGCAGCCTGGGGACAGGCTTTTCCTATGGCTACACCTTC.